Below are 20 T cell receptor beta chains sequenced from a single sample in a study of T cells of healthy individuals (dated by TCRdb to between 2018 and 2020). The library relied on 5' RACE. TCRdb names Illumina MiSeq as the instrument used. TCRdb reworked the public reads: Q25 trimming with fastp, MiXCR clone assembly, productive beta chains retained. Every entry covers one CDR3 protein and lists the most common genes and DNA from its rows. The sample contains 95,000 to 100,000 distinct CDR3 sequences, 17% of them found a single time. The top ten hold roughly 6.1% of the sample. These receptor sequences come from a human donor in good health.

The chain employs TRBV28 and TRBJ2-7, with TRBD2 matching over 9 bases. Germline V gene sequence: CDR1 MDHEN, CDR2 SYDVKM. This CDR3 spans 15 amino acids. The junction had 9 bases not matched to a gene; V was cut back by 6 bases and J by 3 bases. CDR3 sequence (DNA): TGTGCCAGCAGGTCGTGGAGCGGGGGGTTCTACGAGCAGTACTTC. It codes for CASRSWSGGFYEQYF.

V usage is TRBV9 and J usage is TRBJ2-1, with 13 bases lining up with TRBD2. Germline trimming cut 3 bases from V and 9 bases from J; bases unmatched to any gene: 12. The V gene's germline CDR1 is SGDLS and CDR2 YYNGEE. CDR3 length: 17 amino acids. The CDR3 sequence is CASSAHVGTSGISEQFF. As DNA, the CDR3 is TGTGCCAGCAGCGCCCACGTCGGGACTAGCGGGATTAGTGAGCAGTTCTTC.

In this sample, this clonotype turned up many times. The J gene is TRBJ1-5, the V gene TRBV7-8; D is unresolved. CDR1 is SGHVS and CDR2 is FQNEAQ in the germline V gene. V lost 5 bases, J lost 1 base, and 9 bases lay in between. CDR3 length: 14 residues. The CDR3 coding sequence is TGTGCCAGCAGCCGAGAGGGCAGCAATCAGCCCCAGCATTTT. Amino acid sequence: CASSREGSNQPQHF.

This chain joins TRBV4-1 and TRBJ2-7, with 7 bases lining up with TRBD2. J was trimmed by 7 bases and V by 1 base; bases with no gene match: 22. The CDR3 is 19 amino acids. Germline V gene sequence: CDR1 MGHRA, CDR2 YSYEKL. The CDR3 is CASSQGWSSGLVPPREQYF. In nucleotides, the CDR3 is TGCGCCAGCAGCCAAGGATGGAGTTCAGGACTAGTCCCTCCTCGGGAGCAGTACTTC.

The CDR3, as DNA: TGTGCCATCAGTGAAGGGCTAGCGGTGAACACCGGGGAGCTGTTTTTT. Protein sequence: CAISEGLAVNTGELFF. This rearrangement joins TRBV10-3 to TRBJ2-2, with 7 bases lining up with TRBD2. The J segment lost 1 base and the V segment lost 3 bases, leaving 5 bases of the junction unmatched. CDR1 and CDR2 from the germline V gene are ENHRY and SYGVKD. The CDR3 contains 16 residues.

The chain combines TRBV10-3 with TRBJ2-7, with 9 bases that match TRBD2. With 3 bases clipped from V and 3 bases from J, the junction kept 9 bases outside the gene matches. Germline CDR1 is ENHRY and CDR2 is SYGVKD. The CDR3 contains 16 residues. The CDR3 reads CAISDQASGIIYEQYF. DNA for the CDR3: TGTGCCATCAGTGATCAAGCTAGCGGGATCATCTACGAGCAGTACTTC.

The CDR3 sequence: CASALTSGGYNEQFF. Written as DNA, the CDR3 is TGTGCCAGCGCCCTTACTAGCGGGGGGTACAATGAGCAGTTCTTC. The chain links TRBV27 to TRBJ2-1, with 12 bases aligning to TRBD2. The V segment lost 8 bases and the J segment 4 bases; nucleotides outside the gene matches: 6. Germline loops: CDR1 MNHEY, CDR2 SMNVEV (reference sequence). The CDR3 is made up of 15 amino acids.

This clonotype was counted a few times. This chain connects TRBV6-2 or TRBV6-3 to TRBJ1-5; 8 bases match TRBD1. V lost 6 bases and J lost 7; bases outside the gene matches: 11. The CDR3 totals 15 residues. Germline V gene lookup returns CDR1 MNHEY and CDR2 SVGEGT. The CDR3 DNA sequence: TGTGCCAGCAGGATTGGACAGGGCATCGGCCAGCCCCAGCATTTT. Amino acid sequence: CASRIGQGIGQPQHF.

The chain joins TRBV28 to TRBJ1-6; D ambiguous. CDR1 is MDHEN, CDR2 SYDVKM, per germline. The V end was cut by 8 bases, the J end by 4 bases, with 15 bases between. The CDR3 contains 15 residues. CDR3 bases: TGTGCCAGCGTGGCCGCTATTTCTTATAATTCACCCCTCCACTTT. It yields the protein CASVAAISYNSPLHF.

The V call is TRBV11-1, the J call TRBJ1-2, with D maybe TRBD1 (6 bases). V lost 4 bases to trimming and J lost 6 bases, with 12 bases between them. Looked up from germline, CDR1 is SGHAT and CDR2 is FQDESV (reference sequence). The length of the CDR3 is 13 residues. This chain's CDR3 is CASSYAGADGYTF. The CDR3, as DNA: TGTGCCAGCAGCTACGCAGGGGCGGATGGCTACACCTTC.

In this sample, this clonotype turned up a few times. V usage is TRBV18 and J usage is TRBJ1-1, with TRBD1 as a possible D gene (5 bases). V was clipped by 1 base and J by 0 bases, with 6 bases between them. Germline-derived CDR1 and CDR2 are KGHSH and LQKENI. The CDR3 contains 14 residues. CDR3 protein: CASSPRGLNTEAFF. The CDR3 coding sequence is TGTGCCAGCTCACCACGGGGCCTGAACACTGAAGCTTTCTTT.

This clonotype turned up a few times. The rearrangement uses TRBV5-1 and TRBJ2-5; TRBD1 is a possible D gene (6 bases). The CDR3 spans 11 residues. Trimming left V 8 bases short and J 3 bases short, with 8 bases between. Germline lookup yields CDR1 SGHRS and CDR2 YFSETQ. CDR3: CARGTKETQYF. CDR3 DNA sequence: TGCGCCAGGGGGACAAAAGAGACCCAGTACTTC.

This clonotype occurred many times. This rearrangement joins TRBV11-2 to TRBJ1-2; D is possibly TRBD1 (6 bases). V dropped 5 bases and J dropped 0 bases, with 13 bases sitting between them. Germline values: CDR1 SGHAT, CDR2 FQNNGV. The length of the CDR3 is 15 residues. The CDR3 here is CASSISGDSNYGYTF. The CDR3 coding sequence is TGTGCCAGCAGCATCTCAGGGGACTCTAACTATGGCTACACCTTC.

J is TRBJ2-1 and V is TRBV29-1; no definite D call. CDR1 and CDR2 from the germline V gene are SQVTM and ANQGSEA. CDR3 size: 10 residues. Trimming stripped 6 bases from V and 5 bases from J, with 5 bases between. CDR3: CSVEHNEQFF. The CDR3 DNA reads TGCAGCGTGGAGCACAATGAGCAGTTCTTC.

In this sample, this clonotype turned up many times. The chain uses TRBV7-9 and TRBJ2-2; the D is unclear. From germline, CDR1 is SEHNR and CDR2 FQNEAQ (reference sequence). This CDR3 is 13 amino acids long. Trimming removed 10 bases from V and 2 bases from J, with 11 bases in between. As DNA, the CDR3 is TGTGCCACATTGGCCCCAAACACCGGGGAGCTGTTTTTT. It encodes CATLAPNTGELFF.

The chain recombines TRBV3-1 with TRBJ2-3; weak D call: TRBD2 (5 bases). V was pared by 1 base and J by 3 bases, with 11 bases between. Germline CDR1 is LGHDT and CDR2 is YNNKEL (reference sequence). The CDR3 runs to 15 residues. The CDR3 DNA reads as TGTGCCAGCAGCCAAGTCACGGGGTGGACAGATACGCAGTATTTT. Its translation: CASSQVTGWTDTQYF.

The chain employs TRBV7-9 and TRBJ2-1; 10 nucleotides line up with TRBD2. From germline, CDR1 is SEHNR and CDR2 FQNEAQ (reference sequence). V lost 5 bases and J lost 7; bases outside the gene matches: 11. The length of the CDR3 is 16 residues. CDR3 sequence reads: CASSQEASGGWNEQFF. CDR3 nucleotides: TGTGCCAGCAGCCAAGAGGCTAGCGGGGGTTGGAATGAGCAGTTCTTC.

In this sample, this clonotype turned up a few times. The rearrangement uses TRBV28 and TRBJ1-1, with D uncertain. Trimming cost V 7 bases and J 6 bases, with 9 bases left between them. There are 11 residues in the CDR3. Germline CDR1 reads MDHEN; CDR2 reads SYDVKM. The chain's CDR3 is CASTYVAEAFF. In DNA form, the CDR3 reads TGTGCCAGCACCTACGTGGCTGAAGCTTTCTTT.

This chain connects TRBV4-3 to TRBJ2-2, with D hard to call. CDR1 is LGHNA, CDR2 YSLEER, per germline. CDR3 length: 13 amino acids. V lost 3 bases to trimming and J lost 10 bases, with 12 bases between them. CDR3 residues: CASSQWQDEELFF. Written as DNA, the CDR3 is TGCGCCAGCAGCCAGTGGCAGGATGAGGAGCTGTTTTTT.

This clonotype was observed at least ten times. The V and J genes are TRBV28 and TRBJ2-7; TRBD2 aligns across 13 bases. The CDR3 is 14 residues long. V was pared by 9 bases and J by 7 bases, with 9 bases of the junction left unmatched. CDR1 is MDHEN, CDR2 SYDVKM, per germline. CDR3 sequence reads: CASRLAGGQREQYF. CDR3 DNA: TGTGCCAGTAGACTAGCGGGGGGCCAAAGAGAGCAGTACTTC.